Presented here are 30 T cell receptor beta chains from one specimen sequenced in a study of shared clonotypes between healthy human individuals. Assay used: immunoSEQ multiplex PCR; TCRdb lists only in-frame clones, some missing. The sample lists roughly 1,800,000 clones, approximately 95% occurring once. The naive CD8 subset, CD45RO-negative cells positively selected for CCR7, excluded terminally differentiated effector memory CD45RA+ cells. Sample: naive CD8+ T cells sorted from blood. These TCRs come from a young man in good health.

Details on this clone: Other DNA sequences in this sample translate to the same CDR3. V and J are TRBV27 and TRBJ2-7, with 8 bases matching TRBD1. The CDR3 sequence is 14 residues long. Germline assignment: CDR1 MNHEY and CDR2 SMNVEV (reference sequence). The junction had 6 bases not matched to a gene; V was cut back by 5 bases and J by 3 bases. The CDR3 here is CASSPKDRGYEQYF. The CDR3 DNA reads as TGTGCCAGCAGTCCGAAAGACAGGGGCTACGAGCAGTACTTC.

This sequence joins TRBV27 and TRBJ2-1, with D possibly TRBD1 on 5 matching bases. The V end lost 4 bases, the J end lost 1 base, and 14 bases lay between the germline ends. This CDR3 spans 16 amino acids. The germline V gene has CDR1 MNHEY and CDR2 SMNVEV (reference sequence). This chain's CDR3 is CASSSSWGESYNEQFF. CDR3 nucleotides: TGTGCCAGCAGTTCGTCCTGGGGCGAATCCTACAATGAGCAGTTCTTC.

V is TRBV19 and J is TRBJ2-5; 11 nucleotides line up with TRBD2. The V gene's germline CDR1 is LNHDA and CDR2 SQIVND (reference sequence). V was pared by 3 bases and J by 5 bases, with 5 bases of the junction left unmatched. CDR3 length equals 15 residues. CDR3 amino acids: CASSIGVAGGETQYF. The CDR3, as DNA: TGTGCCAGTAGTATTGGAGTAGCGGGAGGGGAGACCCAGTACTTC. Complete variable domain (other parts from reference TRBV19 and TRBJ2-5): DGGITQSPKYLFRKEGQNVTLSCEQNLNHDAMYWYRQDPGQGLRLIYYSQIVNDFQKGDIAEGYSVSREKKESFPLTVTSAQKNPTAFYLCASSIGVAGGETQYFGPGTRLLVL.

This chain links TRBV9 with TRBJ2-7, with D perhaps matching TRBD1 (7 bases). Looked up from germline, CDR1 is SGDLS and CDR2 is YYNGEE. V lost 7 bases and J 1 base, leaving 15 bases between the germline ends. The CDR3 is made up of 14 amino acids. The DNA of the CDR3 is TGTGCCAGCGGGGGGACAGCCGAGTCCTACGAGCAGTACTTC. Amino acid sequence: CASGGTAESYEQYF.

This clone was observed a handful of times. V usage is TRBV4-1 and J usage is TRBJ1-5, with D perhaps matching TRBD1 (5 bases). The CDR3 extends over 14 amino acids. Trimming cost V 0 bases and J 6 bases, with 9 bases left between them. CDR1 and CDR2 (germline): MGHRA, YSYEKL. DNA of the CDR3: TGCGCCAGCAGCCAAGACAGGGTCGCTCAGCCCCAGCATTTT. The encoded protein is CASSQDRVAQPQHF.

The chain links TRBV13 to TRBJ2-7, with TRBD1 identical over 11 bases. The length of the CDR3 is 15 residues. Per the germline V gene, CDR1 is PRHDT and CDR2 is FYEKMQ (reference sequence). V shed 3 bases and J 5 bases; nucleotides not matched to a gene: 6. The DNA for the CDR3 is TGTGCCAGCAGCTTCCTGGACAGGGGGCTACACGAGCAGTACTTC. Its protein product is CASSFLDRGLHEQYF.

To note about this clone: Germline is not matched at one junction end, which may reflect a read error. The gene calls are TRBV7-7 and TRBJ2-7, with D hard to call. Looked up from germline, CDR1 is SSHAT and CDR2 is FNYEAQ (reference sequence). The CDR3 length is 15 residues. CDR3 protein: CASSLEPAPSYEQYF. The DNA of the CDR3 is TGTGCTAGCAGCTTAGAACCCGCTCCATCCTACGAGCAGTACTTC.

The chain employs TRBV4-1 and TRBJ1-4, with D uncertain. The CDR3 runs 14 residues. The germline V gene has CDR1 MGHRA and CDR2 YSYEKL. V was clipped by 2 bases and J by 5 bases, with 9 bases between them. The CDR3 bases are TGCGCCAGCAGCCAAAGGGCCGGGAATGAAAAACTGTTTTTT. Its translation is CASSQRAGNEKLFF.

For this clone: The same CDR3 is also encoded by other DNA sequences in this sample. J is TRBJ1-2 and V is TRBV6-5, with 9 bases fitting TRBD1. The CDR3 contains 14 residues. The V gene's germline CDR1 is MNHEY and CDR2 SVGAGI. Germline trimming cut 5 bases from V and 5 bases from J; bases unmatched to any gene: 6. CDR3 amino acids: CASSPGTGNYGYTF. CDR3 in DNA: TGTGCCAGCAGTCCCGGGACAGGGAATTATGGCTACACCTTC.

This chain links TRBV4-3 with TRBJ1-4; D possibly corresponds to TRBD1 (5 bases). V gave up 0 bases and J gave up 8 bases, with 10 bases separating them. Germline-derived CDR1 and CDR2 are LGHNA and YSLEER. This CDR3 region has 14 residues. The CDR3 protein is CASSQDSGREKLFF. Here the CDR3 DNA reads TGCGCCAGCAGCCAAGATTCGGGACGGGAAAAACTGTTTTTT.

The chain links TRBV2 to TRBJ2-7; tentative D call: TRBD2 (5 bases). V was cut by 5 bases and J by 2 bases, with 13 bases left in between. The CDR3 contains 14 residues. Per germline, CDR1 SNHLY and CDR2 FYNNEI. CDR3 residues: CASSPPGLAYEQYF. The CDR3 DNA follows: TGTGCCAGCAGTCCCCCCGGACTTGCCTACGAGCAGTACTTC.

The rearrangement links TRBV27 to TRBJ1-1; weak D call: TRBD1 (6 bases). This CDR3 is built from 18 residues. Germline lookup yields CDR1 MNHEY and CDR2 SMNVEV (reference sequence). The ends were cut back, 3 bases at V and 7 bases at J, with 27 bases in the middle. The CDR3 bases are TGTGCCAGCAGTTTCTCTGGGCCAGGGGCCGCGGGGGTGGTTGAAGCTTTCTTT. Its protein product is CASSFSGPGAAGVVEAFF.

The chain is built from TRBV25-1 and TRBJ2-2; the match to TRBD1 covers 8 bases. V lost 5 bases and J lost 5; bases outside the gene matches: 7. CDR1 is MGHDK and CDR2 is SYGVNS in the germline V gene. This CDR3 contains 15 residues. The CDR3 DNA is TGTGCCAGCAGTCCCCAGGGGGCGGGGACCGGGGAGCTGTTTTTT. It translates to CASSPQGAGTGELFF.

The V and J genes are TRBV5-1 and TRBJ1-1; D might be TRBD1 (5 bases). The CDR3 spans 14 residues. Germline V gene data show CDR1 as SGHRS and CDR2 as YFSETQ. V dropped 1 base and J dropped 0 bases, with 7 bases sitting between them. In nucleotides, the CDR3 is TGCGCCAGCAGCTTGCAGGGCGTGAACACTGAAGCTTTCTTT. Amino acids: CASSLQGVNTEAFF.

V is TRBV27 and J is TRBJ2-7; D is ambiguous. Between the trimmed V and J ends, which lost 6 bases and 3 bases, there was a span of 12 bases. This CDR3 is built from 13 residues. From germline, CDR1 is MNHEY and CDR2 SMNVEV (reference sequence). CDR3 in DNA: TGTGCCAGCAGCTTGATGCCGGGCTACGAGCAGTACTTC. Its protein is CASSLMPGYEQYF.

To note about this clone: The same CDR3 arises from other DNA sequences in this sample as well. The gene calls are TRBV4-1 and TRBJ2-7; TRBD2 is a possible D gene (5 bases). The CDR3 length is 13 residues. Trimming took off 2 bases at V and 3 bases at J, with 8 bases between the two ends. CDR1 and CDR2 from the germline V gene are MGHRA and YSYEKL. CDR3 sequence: CASSQTGFYEQYF. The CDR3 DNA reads TGCGCCAGCAGCCAAACGGGGTTCTACGAGCAGTACTTC.

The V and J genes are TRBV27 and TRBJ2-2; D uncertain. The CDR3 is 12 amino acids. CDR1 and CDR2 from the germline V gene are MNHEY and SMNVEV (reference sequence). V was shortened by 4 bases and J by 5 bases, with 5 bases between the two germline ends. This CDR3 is CASSYSTGELFF. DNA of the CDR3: TGTGCCAGCAGTTACAGTACCGGGGAGCTGTTTTTT.

The CDR3 region has the DNA TGTGCCAGCAGCTCAGCACACCTACACGAGCAGTACTTC. Protein product: CASSSAHLHEQYF. J is TRBJ2-7 and V is TRBV7-3, with D unresolved. CDR1 and CDR2 (germline): SGHTA, FQGTGA. The CDR3 length is 13 residues. Trimming shortened V by 4 bases and J by 5 bases, and 12 bases separated the two germline ends.

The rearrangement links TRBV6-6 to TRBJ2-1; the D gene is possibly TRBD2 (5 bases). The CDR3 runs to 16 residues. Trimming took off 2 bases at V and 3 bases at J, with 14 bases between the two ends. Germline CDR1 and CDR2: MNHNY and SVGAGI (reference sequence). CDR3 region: CASSYPQRGGYNEQFF. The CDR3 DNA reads TGTGCCAGCAGTTACCCGCAGCGAGGAGGCTACAATGAGCAGTTCTTC.

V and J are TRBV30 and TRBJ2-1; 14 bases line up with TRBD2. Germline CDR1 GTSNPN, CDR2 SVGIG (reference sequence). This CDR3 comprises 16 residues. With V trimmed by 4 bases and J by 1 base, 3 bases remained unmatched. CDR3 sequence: CAWTGLAGGSYNEQFF. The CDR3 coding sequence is TGTGCCTGGACTGGACTAGCGGGAGGATCCTACAATGAGCAGTTCTTC.

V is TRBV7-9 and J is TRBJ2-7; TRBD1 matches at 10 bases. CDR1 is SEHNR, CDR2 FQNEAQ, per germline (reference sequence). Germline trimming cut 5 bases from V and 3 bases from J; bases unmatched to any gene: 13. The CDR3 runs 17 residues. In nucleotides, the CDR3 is TGTGCCAGCAGCACCCCGTCGACAGGGGGCTCCCTCTACGAGCAGTACTTC. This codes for CASSTPSTGGSLYEQYF.

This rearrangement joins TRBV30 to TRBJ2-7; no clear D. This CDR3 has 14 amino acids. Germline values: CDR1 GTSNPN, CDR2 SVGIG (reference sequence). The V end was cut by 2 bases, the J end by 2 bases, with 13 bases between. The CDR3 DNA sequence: TGTGCCTGGAGTCCCGAGACAAACCCCTACGAGCAGTACTTC. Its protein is CAWSPETNPYEQYF. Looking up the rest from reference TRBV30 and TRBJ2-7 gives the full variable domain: SQTIHQWPATLVQPVGSPLSLECTVEGTSNPNLYWYRQAAGRGLQLLFYSVGIGQISSEVPQNLSASRPQDRQFILSSKKLLLSDSGFYLCAWSPETNPYEQYFGPGTRLTVT.

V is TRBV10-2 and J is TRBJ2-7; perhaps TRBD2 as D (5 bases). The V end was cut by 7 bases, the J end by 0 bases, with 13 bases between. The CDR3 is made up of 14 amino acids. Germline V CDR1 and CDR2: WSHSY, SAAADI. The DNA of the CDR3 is TGCGCCAGCATCCCCGGGATGTACTCCTACGAGCAGTACTTC. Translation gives CASIPGMYSYEQYF.

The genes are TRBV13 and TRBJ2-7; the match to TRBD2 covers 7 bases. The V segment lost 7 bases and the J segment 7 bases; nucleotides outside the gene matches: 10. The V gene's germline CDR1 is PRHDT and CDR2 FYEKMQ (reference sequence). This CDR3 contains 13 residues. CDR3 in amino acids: CASTLGRDREQYF. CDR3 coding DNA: TGTGCCAGCACCCTGGGGAGGGATCGGGAGCAGTACTTC.

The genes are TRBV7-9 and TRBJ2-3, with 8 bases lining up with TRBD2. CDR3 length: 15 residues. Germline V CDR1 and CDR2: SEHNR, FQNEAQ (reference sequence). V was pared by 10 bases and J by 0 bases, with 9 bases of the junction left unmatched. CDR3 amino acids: CATEEASGSTDTQYF. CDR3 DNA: TGTGCCACCGAAGAGGCTAGCGGGAGCACAGATACGCAGTATTTT.

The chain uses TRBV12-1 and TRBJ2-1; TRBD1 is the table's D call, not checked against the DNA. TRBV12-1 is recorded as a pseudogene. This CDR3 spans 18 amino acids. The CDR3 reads CASSSGAPQGRSYNEQFF. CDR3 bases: TGTGCCAGCAGCTCGGGGGCCCCACAGGGGCGCTCCTACAATGAGCAGTTCTTC.

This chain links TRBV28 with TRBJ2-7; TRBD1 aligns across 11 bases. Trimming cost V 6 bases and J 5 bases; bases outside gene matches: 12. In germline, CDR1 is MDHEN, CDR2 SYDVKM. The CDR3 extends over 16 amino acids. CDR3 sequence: CASSPFRDRGGDEQYF. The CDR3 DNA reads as TGTGCCAGCAGCCCCTTTCGGGACAGGGGGGGGGACGAGCAGTACTTC.

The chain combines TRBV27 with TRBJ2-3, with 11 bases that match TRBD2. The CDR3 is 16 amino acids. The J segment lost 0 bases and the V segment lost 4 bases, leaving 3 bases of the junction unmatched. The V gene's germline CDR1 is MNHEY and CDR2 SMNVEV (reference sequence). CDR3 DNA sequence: TGTGCCAGCAGTTCTATAGCGGGGGGGAGCACAGATACGCAGTATTTT. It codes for CASSSIAGGSTDTQYF.

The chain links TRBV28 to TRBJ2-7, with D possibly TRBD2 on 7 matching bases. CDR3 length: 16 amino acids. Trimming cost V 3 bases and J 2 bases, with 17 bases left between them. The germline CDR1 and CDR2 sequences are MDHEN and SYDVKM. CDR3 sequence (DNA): TGTGCCAGCAGTTTGCCCGGGGGGCCCTCTCCCTACGAGCAGTACTTC. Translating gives CASSLPGGPSPYEQYF. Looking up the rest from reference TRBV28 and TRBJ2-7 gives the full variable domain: DVKVTQSSRYLVKRTGEKVFLECVQDMDHENMFWYRQDPGLGLRLIYFSYDVKMKEKGDIPEGYSVSREKKERFSLILESASTNQTSMYLCASSLPGGPSPYEQYFGPGTRLTVT.

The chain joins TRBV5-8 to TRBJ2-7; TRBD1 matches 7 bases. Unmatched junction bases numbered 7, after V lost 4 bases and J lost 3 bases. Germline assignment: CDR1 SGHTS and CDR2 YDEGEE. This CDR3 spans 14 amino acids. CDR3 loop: CASSPRDSFYEQYF. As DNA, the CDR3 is TGTGCCAGCAGCCCTCGGGACAGCTTCTACGAGCAGTACTTC.